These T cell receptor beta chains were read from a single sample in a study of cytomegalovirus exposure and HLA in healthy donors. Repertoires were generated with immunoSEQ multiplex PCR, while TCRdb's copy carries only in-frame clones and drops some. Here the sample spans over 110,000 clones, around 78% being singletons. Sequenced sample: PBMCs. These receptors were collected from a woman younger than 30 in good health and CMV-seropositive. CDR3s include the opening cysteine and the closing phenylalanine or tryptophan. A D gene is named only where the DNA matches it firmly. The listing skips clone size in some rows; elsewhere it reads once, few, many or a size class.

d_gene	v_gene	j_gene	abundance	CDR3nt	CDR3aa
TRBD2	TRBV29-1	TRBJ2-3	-	TGCAGCGTGAAAAGGGGGTTAGCGGGGAGCACAGATACGCAGTATTTT	CSVKRGLAGSTDTQYF
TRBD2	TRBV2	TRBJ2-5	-	TGTGCCAGCAGGACTAGCGGGGAGGAGACCCAGTACTTC	CASRTSGEETQYF
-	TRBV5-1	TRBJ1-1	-	TGCGCCAGCAGCTTGGACGGGGCGGGGACTGAAGCTTTCTTT	CASSLDGAGTEAFF
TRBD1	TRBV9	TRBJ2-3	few	TGTGCCAGCAGCCTCGACAGGGAAGATACGCAGTATTTT	CASSLDREDTQYF
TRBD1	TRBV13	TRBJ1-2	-	TGTGCCAGCAGCTTAGGGACAGGGGGCTTTGGCTACACCTTC	CASSLGTGGFGYTF
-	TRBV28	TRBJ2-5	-	TGTGCCAGCAGTTTTTCGCAGGGGAGCGAGACCCAGTACTTC	CASSFSQGSETQYF
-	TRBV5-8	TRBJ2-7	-	TGTGCCAGCAGGAAGGGGATATACGAGCAGTACTTC	CASRKGIYEQYF
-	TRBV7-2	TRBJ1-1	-	TGTGCCAGCAGCCGGGACATATACACTGAAGCTTTCTTT	CASSRDIYTEAFF
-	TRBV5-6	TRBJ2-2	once	TGTGCCAGCAGCACCGCCCGACAGTCCAACACCGGGGAGCTGTTTTTT	CASSTARQSNTGELFF
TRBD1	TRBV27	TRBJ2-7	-	TGTGCCAGCAGTCCGTTGGGACAGGGGGGGATATACGAGCAGTACTTC	CASSPLGQGGIYEQYF
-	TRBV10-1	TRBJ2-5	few	TGCGCCAGCAGTCAGGGGATTTCAGCCCAAGAGACCCAGTACTTC	CASSQGISAQETQYF
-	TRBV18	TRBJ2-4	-	TGTGCCAGCTCACGGAGTCTTGAAGGAGTAGCCAAAAACATTCAGTACTTC	CASSRSLEGVAKNIQYF
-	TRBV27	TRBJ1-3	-	TGTGCCAGCAGTTTACGAGGCAGTTCTGGAAACACCATATATTTT	CASSLRGSSGNTIYF
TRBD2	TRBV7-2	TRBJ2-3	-	TGTGCCAGCAGTCGTAGCGGGGGCACAGATACGCAGTATTTT	CASSRSGGTDTQYF
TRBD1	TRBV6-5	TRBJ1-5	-	TGTGCCAGCAGCCAGAAAACAGGGGGTAATCAGCCCCAGCATTTT	CASSQKTGGNQPQHF